These T cell receptor beta chains were read from a single sample in a study of blood T cells in healthy people across ages. TCRdb processed the 5' RACE reads anew with MiXCR; each CDR3 protein has one entry. The sample lists about 1.4 million distinct CDR3 sequences; 45% to 70% were seen once. Specimen: blood. The receptors derive from a man aged 18 to 30 in good health. Each CDR3 is given with its conserved first and last residue. D genes are given only for firm matches. Clone size is shown for a subset of rows, as once, few, many or a class of expanded clone.

TRBV7-2,.,TRBJ2-7,.,CASSPTITYGQYF,TGTGCCAGCAGCCCCACTATCACCTACGGGCAGTACTTC
TRBV4-2,.,TRBJ2-1,.,CASSQDQTNEQFF,TGTGCCAGCAGCCAAGATCAAACCAATGAGCAGTTCTTC
TRBV25-1,TRBD1,TRBJ1-1,.,CASSESWDRGGTEAFF,TGTGCCAGCAGTGAATCGTGGGACAGGGGAGGGACTGAAGCTTTCTTT
TRBV5-6,.,TRBJ2-1,few,CASRFGDNEQFF,TGTGCCAGCAGATTTGGGGACAATGAGCAGTTCTTC
TRBV6-5,TRBD1,TRBJ1-5,.,CASSLRTGLGPQHF,TGTGCCAGCAGTTTGAGGACAGGTTTAGGGCCCCAGCATTTT
TRBV5-1,TRBD2,TRBJ2-1,.,CASRTSGGEENEQFF,TGCGCCAGCAGAACTAGCGGGGGCGAGGAAAATGAGCAGTTCTTC
TRBV4-1,.,TRBJ2-1,few,CASTPGPYNEQFF,TGCGCCAGCACCCCAGGGCCGTACAATGAGCAGTTCTTC
TRBV16,.,TRBJ1-2,.,CASSQSPGDLPYGYTF,TGTGCCAGCAGCCAATCGCCAGGGGATCTTCCCTATGGCTACACCTTC
TRBV6-5,.,TRBJ1-5,.,CASSYSFDQPQHF,TGTGCCAGCAGTTACTCTTTCGATCAGCCCCAGCATTTT
TRBV5-1,.,TRBJ2-3,.,CASSLIAVGHPNGDTQYF,TGCGCCAGCAGCTTAATAGCCGTTGGCCACCCTAATGGAGATACGCAGTATTTT
TRBV27,.,TRBJ2-3,.,CASSSTQVDTQYF,TGTGCCAGCAGTTCGACCCAAGTAGATACGCAGTATTTT
TRBV7-9,.,TRBJ2-1,.,CASSLRALTGYEQFF,TGTGCCAGCAGCTTGAGGGCTCTGACTGGGTATGAGCAGTTCTTC
TRBV29-1,TRBD1,TRBJ1-5,few,CSVESNRGGPQHF,TGCAGCGTTGAATCAAACAGGGGGGGTCCCCAGCATTTT
TRBV6-2/TRBV6-3,.,TRBJ2-5,.,CASSYAGAPTPKETQYF,TGTGCCAGCAGTTACGCCGGAGCACCGACCCCCAAGGAGACCCAGTACTTC
TRBV6-5,TRBD1,TRBJ2-5,.,CASSWMGTVQETQYF,TGTGCCAGCAGTTGGATGGGGACAGTCCAAGAGACCCAGTACTTC
TRBV15,.,TRBJ2-5,few,CATSRDRAETQYF,TGTGCCACCAGCAGAGATCGGGCGGAGACCCAGTACTTC
TRBV7-2,TRBD2,TRBJ2-7,.,CASSVGTSRTVAYEQYF,TGTGCCAGCAGCGTCGGGACTAGCCGGACTGTAGCCTACGAGCAGTACTTC
TRBV4-1,TRBD2,TRBJ2-5,few,CASSQVVTSGDQETQYF,TGCGCCAGCAGCCAAGTGGTGACTAGCGGGGACCAAGAGACCCAGTACTTC
TRBV7-9,TRBD1,TRBJ2-7,.,CASTGQVYEQYF,TGTGCCAGCACGGGACAGGTCTACGAGCAGTACTTC
TRBV6-2/TRBV6-3,TRBD1,TRBJ2-5,few,CASSYRTGLLQETQYF,TGTGCCAGCAGTTACAGGACAGGGCTCCTTCAAGAGACCCAGTACTTC
TRBV7-9,.,TRBJ1-2,few,CASSSRALPADCYTF,TGTGCCAGCAGCTCAAGGGCCCTCCCTGCGGATTGCTACACCTTC
TRBV6-2/TRBV6-3,TRBD1,TRBJ1-2,few,CASTPKPNRGGIYGYTF,TGTGCCAGCACTCCGAAACCTAACAGGGGGGGAATATATGGCTACACCTTC
TRBV20-1,.,TRBJ1-4,.,CSARDPSAADEKLFF,TGCAGTGCTAGAGATCCTTCAGCTGCGGATGAAAAACTGTTTTTT
TRBV6-4,TRBD2,TRBJ2-2,.,CASSDKVAGDDTGELFF,TGTGCCAGCAGTGACAAGGTAGCGGGAGACGACACCGGGGAGCTGTTTTTT
TRBV29-1,TRBD1,TRBJ2-7,.,CSVTGTRDYEQYF,TGCAGCGTGACAGGGACCAGAGACTACGAGCAGTACTTC
TRBV11-2,.,TRBJ2-7,.,CASERRDARGQYF,TGTGCCAGTGAAAGACGGGACGCTCGGGGGCAGTACTTC
TRBV15,TRBD2,TRBJ2-5,few,CATSRDIAGGQETQYF,TGTGCCACCAGCAGAGATATAGCGGGGGGTCAAGAGACCCAGTACTTC
TRBV20-1,TRBD2,TRBJ2-1,.,CSATPPRLAGVRYNEQFF,TGCAGTGCTACCCCACCCAGACTAGCGGGGGTGAGGTACAATGAGCAGTTCTTC